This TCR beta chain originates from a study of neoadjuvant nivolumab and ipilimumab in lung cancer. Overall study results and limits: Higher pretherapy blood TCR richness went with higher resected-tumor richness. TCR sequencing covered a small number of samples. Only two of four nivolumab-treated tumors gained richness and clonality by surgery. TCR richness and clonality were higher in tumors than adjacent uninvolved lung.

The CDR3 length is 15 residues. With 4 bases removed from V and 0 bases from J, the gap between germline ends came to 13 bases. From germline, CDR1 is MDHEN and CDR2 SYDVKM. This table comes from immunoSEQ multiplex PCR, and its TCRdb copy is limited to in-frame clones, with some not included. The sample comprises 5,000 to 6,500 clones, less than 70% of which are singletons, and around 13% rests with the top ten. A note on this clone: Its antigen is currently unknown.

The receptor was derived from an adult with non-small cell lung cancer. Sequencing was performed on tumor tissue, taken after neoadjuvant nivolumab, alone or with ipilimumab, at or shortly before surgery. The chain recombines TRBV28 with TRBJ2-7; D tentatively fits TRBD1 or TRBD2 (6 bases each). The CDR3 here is CASSSLRGLSYEQYF. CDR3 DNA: TGTGCCAGCAGTTCCCTCCGGGGGCTCTCCTACGAGCAGTACTTC.